Listed below are T cell receptor beta chains from one sample, sequenced in a study of T cells expressing NK-cell markers. TCRdb re-called the 5' RACE reads; every CDR3 protein appears as one record, without DNA. The ten top clones account for more than 7%, within a sample of almost 450,000 distinct CDR3 sequences. Material for sequencing was blood T cells: a sorted CD56 or NKG2C T cell subset, CD4+ or CD8+ T cells, or bulk PBMC T cells (not recorded which). The origin of the receptors is a woman aged 18 to 75 in good health. CDR3s include the opening cysteine and the closing phenylalanine or tryptophan.

V gene	J gene	CDR3 protein
TRBV4-2	TRBJ2-2	CASSQEGELFF
TRBV6-1	TRBJ2-1	CASRDYLGYNEQFF
TRBV29-1	TRBJ2-3	CSVDHGTDTQYF
TRBV14	TRBJ1-6	CASSRGPPPLHF
TRBV5-1	TRBJ1-6	CASRDRAANNSPLHF
TRBV7-7	TRBJ2-5	CASSQWQETQYF
TRBV7-9	TRBJ2-2	CASSRIVQGIGIGELFF
TRBV20-1	TRBJ1-5	CSASDTGNQPQHF
TRBV27	TRBJ2-1	CASSSLLAGLYNEQFF
TRBV10-3	TRBJ2-1	CAISESKGSADNEQFF